This T cell receptor (beta chain) stems from a study of cytomegalovirus exposure and HLA in healthy donors. V was pared by 5 bases and J by 8 bases, with 21 bases between. CDR1 is SGHTA and CDR2 is FQGNSA in the germline V gene. The CDR3 sequence is 16 residues long. About this clone itself: This specimen includes other DNA sequences encoding the same CDR3.

PCR primers comprised 60 Vbeta and 13 Jbeta primers. Generated by immunoSEQ multiplex PCR, the TCRdb table keeps only in-frame clones and is missing some. The table shows approximately 170,000 clones, with less than 90% occurring only once. J is TRBJ2-2 and V is TRBV7-2; a weak D match, TRBD2 (6 bases). The receptor's source is a man aged 45-65 years in good health and CMV-seropositive. The specimen sequenced was PBMCs. Here the CDR3 reads CASSNLIAVRAGELFF. For the CDR3, the DNA is TGTGCCAGCAGCAACCTAATAGCGGTCCGGGCTGGGGAGCTGTTTTTT.